This T cell receptor beta chain appears in the sequencing data of a study of blood T cell repertoires in COVID-19. About the research overall: Sources were T cells, B-cell-depleted T cells, or PBMCs; the material itself was cDNA or gDNA.

V shed 8 bases and J shed 7 bases, with 12 bases lying between them. The germline V gene has CDR1 MNHEY and CDR2 SVGAGI. The CDR3 consists of 13 residues. Per the study methods: It was from reference gene primer amplification that nucleated cell counts were estimated. The data were produced by immunoSEQ multiplex PCR, yet TCRdb's version contains in-frame clones alone and is incomplete. That table supplies the V and J calls and clone size; D and trimming were determined from the DNA. Among roughly 290,000 clones listed, approximately 90% were seen once. J is TRBJ1-6 and V is TRBV6-5; unclear D gene. Specimen: peripheral blood. The TCR originated in a young man with acute or convalescent COVID-19. The CDR3 bases are TGTGCCAGCTCGTCAGGCCTAAATTCACCCCTCCACTTT. This gives the protein CASSSGLNSPLHF.